The source of this TCR beta chain is a study of Tregs in tolerant kidney transplant recipients. The sample holds a few counts of this clone. Its antigen is not known. Germline V gene lookup returns CDR1 ENHRY and CDR2 SYGVKD. CDR3 length: 17 residues. The V and J ends lost 5 bases and 4 bases respectively, with 22 bases between them. CFSE-labeled recipient PBMCs were cultured more than 5 days with irradiated graft donor PBMCs, then FACS-sorted. Generated by immunoSEQ multiplex PCR, the TCRdb table keeps only in-frame clones and is missing some. The sample yields several thousand clones, roughly a third seen once.

Sequencing used CD8+ T cells from blood cultured with allogeneic cells, obtained before the transplant. V is TRBV10-3 and J is TRBJ2-3, with D possibly being TRBD2 (6 bases). The clonotype was recovered from a human patient who received a combined kidney and bone marrow transplant. This CDR3 is CAISSLSGDIVADTQYF. The CDR3 nucleotides read TGTGCCATCAGTTCTCTGTCGGGAGACATAGTCGCAGATACGCAGTATTTT.